This T cell receptor (beta chain) is drawn from a study of T cell repertoires in cytomegalovirus infection. Study at large: CMV infection together with matching HLA type was indicated by public TCR beta signatures. Study results and limitations: Totalled public TCR beta family frequency picked out people who carried CMV plus the relevant HLA. HLA-C-restricted CMV clonotypes gave the most frequent clonotype in two of eight donors.

This clonotype was counted ten times or more. Antigen unknown. MiXCR was run by TCRdb on the reads, yielding one entry per CDR3 protein. Of approximately 190,000 distinct CDR3 sequences listed, approximately 9.7% were seen once; the top ten hold roughly 4.8%. Germline V lookup: CDR1 SGHDT, CDR2 YYEEEE. Trimming shortened V by 4 bases and J by 2 bases, and 10 bases separated the two germline ends. The CDR3 consists of 13 residues. V and J are TRBV5-6 and TRBJ2-7, with a weak D call TRBD1 (5 bases). The sample consisted of PBMCs. This TCR derives from a human donor in good health (CMV status not recorded). Some clones in this sample may be carry-over from other donors' samples. This chain's CDR3 is CASSTTVAYEQYF. CDR3 bases: TGTGCCAGCAGCACGACAGTTGCCTACGAGCAGTACTTC.